Following are 5 T cell receptor beta chains from one sample sequenced in a study of Ad26.COV2.S vaccination and SARS-CoV-2 variants. Here immunoSEQ multiplex PCR was the method, and the copy in TCRdb shows in-frame clones only, minus some. The sample carries some 400,000 clones, approximately 91% recorded once. Treatment meaning: some 19 received Ad26.COV2.S at low or high dose, single or two shots; roughly five received placebo; per-sample allocation not given. Samples came from day 63 after the first vaccine or placebo injection. The sequencing here drew on peripheral blood, taken in a trial of Ad26.COV2.S vaccine versus placebo. The receptors come from a person between 18 and 60 years old who received the Ad26.COV2.S COVID-19 vaccine or a placebo.

This rearrangement joins TRBV6-5 to TRBJ2-5; 7 bases are shared with TRBD2. Looked up from germline, CDR1 is MNHEY and CDR2 is SVGAGI. Trimming removed 6 bases from V and 2 bases from J; junction bases left unmatched: 6. CDR3 length: 14 residues. CDR3 protein: CASRPGLLQETQYF. The CDR3 bases are TGTGCCAGCAGACCGGGACTACTTCAAGAGACCCAGTACTTC.

The chain combines TRBV30 with TRBJ1-1; D remains unclear. Deletions cut 4 bases from V and 6 bases from J, with 15 bases between. CDR1 is GTSNPN and CDR2 is SVGIG in the germline V gene (reference sequence). This CDR3 comprises 13 residues. The CDR3: CAWNEEGRAEAFF. The CDR3 DNA is TGTGCCTGGAATGAGGAGGGAAGAGCTGAAGCTTTCTTT.

The V and J genes are TRBV7-2 and TRBJ2-2; 7 nucleotides line up with TRBD1. The CDR3 length is 15 residues. Germline V CDR1 and CDR2: SGHTA, FQGNSA. J lost 5 bases, V lost 4 bases, and 7 bases had no gene match. The CDR3 DNA follows: TGTGCCAGCAGCTACCGGGACAGCTATACCGGGGAGCTGTTTTTT. As protein: CASSYRDSYTGELFF. The full variable domain, rest sourced from reference TRBV7-2 and TRBJ2-2, is GAGVSQSPSNKVTEKGKDVELRCDPISGHTALYWYRQSLGQGLEFLIYFQGNSAPDKSGLPSDRFSAERTGGSVSTLTIQRTQQEDSAVYLCASSYRDSYTGELFFGEGSRLTVL.

The chain has TRBV2 and TRBJ2-1, with 11 bases that match TRBD2. The V and J ends lost 7 bases and 8 bases, in that order; junction bases with no gene match: 7. Germline V gives CDR1 SNHLY, CDR2 FYNNEI. CDR3 length: 14 residues. CDR3 loop: CASKRTSGFHEQFF. The DNA for the CDR3 is TGTGCCAGCAAAAGGACTAGCGGGTTCCATGAGCAGTTCTTC.

The gene calls are TRBV15 and TRBJ2-7; D possibly corresponds to TRBD1 (5 bases). V was clipped by 0 bases and J by 4 bases, with 7 bases between them. The CDR3 contains 13 residues. Looked up from germline, CDR1 is LNHNV and CDR2 is YYDKDF (reference sequence). DNA for the CDR3: TGTGCCACCAGCAGAGATCAGGGTTACGAGCAGTACTTC. Translating gives CATSRDQGYEQYF.